Included here is one TCR beta chain sequence, with context. Its antigen is unidentified. The data stem from a study of beta chain features in type 1 diabetes. The overall study: No age, gender or cell yield differences were seen between patients and healthy donors. Summed over all samples, the examined sorted cells came to 85 million to 130 million.

Overall study findings and caveats: Among all four CD4+ subsets, Type 1 diabetes patients had TCRB CDR3s that were moderately but significantly shorter.

Expressed TCRB transcripts were sequenced because the isolated RNA had all been reverse transcribed beforehand. The protocol was immunoSEQ multiplex PCR, while the TCRdb copy is restricted to in-frame clones and leaves out a portion. Altogether some 640,000 clones are present, around an eighth being singletons, with the ten largest covering roughly 0.04%. There are 14 residues in the CDR3. Germline CDR1 reads LNHDA; CDR2 reads SQIVND (reference sequence). V lost 11 bases, J lost 4 bases, and 10 bases stayed unmatched. Sequenced material: naive CD4+ T cells from blood. The sequence came from a young man with type 1 diabetes. V and J are TRBV19 and TRBJ2-5; 10 bases align to TRBD1. The CDR3 is CAVTEGQGSETQYF. The CDR3 DNA is TGTGCCGTCACCGAGGGACAGGGGTCAGAGACCCAGTACTTC.